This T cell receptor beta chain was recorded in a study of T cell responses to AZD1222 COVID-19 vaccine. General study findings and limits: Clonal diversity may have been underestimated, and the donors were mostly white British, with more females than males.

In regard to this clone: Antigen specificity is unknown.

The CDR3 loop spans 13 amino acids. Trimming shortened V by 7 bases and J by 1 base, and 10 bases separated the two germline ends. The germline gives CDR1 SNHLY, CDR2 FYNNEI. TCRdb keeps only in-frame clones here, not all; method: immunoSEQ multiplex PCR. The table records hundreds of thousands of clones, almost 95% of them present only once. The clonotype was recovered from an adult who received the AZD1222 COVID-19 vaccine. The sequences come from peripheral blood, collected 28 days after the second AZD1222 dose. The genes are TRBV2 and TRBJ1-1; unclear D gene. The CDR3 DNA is TGTGCCAGCAATCGAGAACCGAACACTGAAGCTTTCTTT. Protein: CASNREPNTEAFF.